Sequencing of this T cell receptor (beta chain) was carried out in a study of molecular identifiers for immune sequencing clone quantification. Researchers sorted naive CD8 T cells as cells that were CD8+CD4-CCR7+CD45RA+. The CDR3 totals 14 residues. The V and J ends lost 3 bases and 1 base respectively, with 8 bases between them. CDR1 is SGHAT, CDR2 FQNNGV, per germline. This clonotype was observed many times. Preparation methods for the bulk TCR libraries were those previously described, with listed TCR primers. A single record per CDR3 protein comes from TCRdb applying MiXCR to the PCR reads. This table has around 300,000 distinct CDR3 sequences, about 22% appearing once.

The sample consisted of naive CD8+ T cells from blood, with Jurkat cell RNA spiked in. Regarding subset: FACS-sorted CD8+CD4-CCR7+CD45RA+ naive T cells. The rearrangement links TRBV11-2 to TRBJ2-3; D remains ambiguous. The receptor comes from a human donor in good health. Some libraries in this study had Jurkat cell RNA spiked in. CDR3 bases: TGTGCCAGCAGCTTTAGGTTTGGCACAGATACGCAGTATTTT. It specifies CASSFRFGTDTQYF.